This TCR beta chain was captured by sequencing in a study of regulatory T cells in long-lasting Graves disease. Findings and caveats of the study: Persistent cases favored TRBV28, TRBJ1-2 and TRBJ2-5.

Libraries of TCR beta came from iRepertoire HTBI primers plus Arm-PCR of CDR3 regions. TCRdb recomputed calls from the multiplex PCR reads with MiXCR, one row per CDR3 protein. The sample includes a few hundred thousand distinct CDR3 sequences, roughly 15% seen only once; the top ten take just over 20%. Time point given: newly diagnosed GD, antithyroid drugs for less than 3 months. The TCR library was made from RNA extracted from PBMCs. Trimming shortened V by 3 bases and J by 6 bases, and 6 bases separated the two germline ends. Germline loops: CDR1 LNHDA, CDR2 SQIVND (reference sequence). The CDR3 extends over 12 amino acids. As for this clonotype: The antigen is not known.

This sample was shared with a second study, whose subject was T cells in Graves' hyperthyroidism and ophthalmopathy. That investigation notes: In validation, the model predicted ophthalmopathy. These predictions came a median about 6.2 months before onset.

This chain uses TRBV19 with TRBJ2-4; the D gene could be TRBD1 or TRBD2 (5 bases each). This TCR came from a woman younger than 30 with Graves disease. This sample comprised peripheral blood mononuclear cells (PBMCs), obtained at new diagnosis, from a patient treated with antithyroid drugs. The CDR3 DNA sequence: TGTGCCAGTAGTATTGGGGGAAACATTCAGTACTTC. It encodes CASSIGGNIQYF.